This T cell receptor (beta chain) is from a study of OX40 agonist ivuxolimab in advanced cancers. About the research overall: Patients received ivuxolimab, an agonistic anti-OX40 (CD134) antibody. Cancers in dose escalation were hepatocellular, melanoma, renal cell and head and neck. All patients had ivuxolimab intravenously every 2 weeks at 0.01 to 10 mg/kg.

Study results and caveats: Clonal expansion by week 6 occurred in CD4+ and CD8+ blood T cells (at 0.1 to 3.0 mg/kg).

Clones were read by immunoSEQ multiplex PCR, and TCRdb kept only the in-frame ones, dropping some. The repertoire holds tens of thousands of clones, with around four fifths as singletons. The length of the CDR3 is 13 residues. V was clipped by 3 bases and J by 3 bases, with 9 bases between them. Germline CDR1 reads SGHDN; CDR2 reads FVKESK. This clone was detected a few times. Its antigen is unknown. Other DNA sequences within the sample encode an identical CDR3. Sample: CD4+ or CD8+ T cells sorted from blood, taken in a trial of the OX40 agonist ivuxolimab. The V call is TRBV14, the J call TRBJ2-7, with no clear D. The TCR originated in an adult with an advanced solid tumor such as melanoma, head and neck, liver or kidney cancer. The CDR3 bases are TGTGCCAGCAGCCAGGACCCGATCTACGAGCAGTACTTC. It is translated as CASSQDPIYEQYF.